This T cell receptor beta chain was observed in a study of identical twins. In its sample, this clonotype was seen a few times. No antigen is known for it. The length of the CDR3 is 12 residues. Per the germline V gene, CDR1 is MDHEN and CDR2 is SYDVKM. V was shortened by 0 bases and J by 8 bases, with 7 bases between the two germline ends. A template switching step contributed a universal primer site, while unique molecular identifiers were present in the cDNA. Via MiXCR, TCRdb re-called the 5' RACE reads, giving one row per CDR3 protein. The sample lists a few hundred thousand distinct CDR3 sequences; about 15% were seen once. Findings and caveats of the study: The abundant beta clonotypes from cord blood had fewer insertions, and memory repertoires had none of this. Twins showed weaker excess sharing in their beta out-of-frame sequences.

This sample also belongs to another study, concerning yellow fever vaccine responses in identical twins.

Sequencing was performed on CD4+ T cells sorted from blood. The rearrangement links TRBV28 to TRBJ1-2, with D unclear. This TCR derives from a woman aged 18-35 years in good health. CDR3 in amino acids: CASSLWAEGYTF. The CDR3 DNA reads as TGTGCCAGCAGTTTATGGGCGGAGGGCTACACCTTC.